The 32 T cell receptor beta chains presented below share a single source sample, sequenced in a study of shared clonotypes between healthy human individuals. Data came from immunoSEQ multiplex PCR; TCRdb stores just in-frame clones and leaves some out. Here the sample spans 300,000 to 400,000 clones, 80% to 90% being singletons. Sequenced input: memory CD8+ T cells sorted from blood. Subset meaning: CD45RO+ cells pooled with CCR7-negative TemRA cells. The receptors shown here come from a man between 18 and 29 years old in good health.

About this clone: One junction end does not reproduce the germline sequence, and a read error may be involved. The rearrangement joins TRBV30 to TRBJ2-3, with D possibly matching TRBD1 (5 bases). The CDR3 consists of 14 residues. Germline V lookup: CDR1 GTSNPN, CDR2 SVGIG (reference sequence). The CDR3 loop reads CAWSVGQGTDTQYF. For the CDR3, the DNA is TGTGCCTGGAGTGTAGGGCAGGGCACGGATACGCAGTATTTT.

As to this clone: Other DNA variants within this sample encode the same CDR3. J is TRBJ1-1 and V is TRBV9; possibly TRBD1 for D (5 bases). V lost 0 bases and J 1 base, leaving 7 bases between the germline ends. The CDR3 is 14 amino acids. Germline lookup yields CDR1 SGDLS and CDR2 YYNGEE. The CDR3 here is CASSVGTGNTEAFF. The CDR3 nucleotides are TGTGCCAGCAGCGTAGGTACAGGGAACACTGAAGCTTTCTTT.

DNA of the CDR3: TGTGCCAGCAGCTACGACAGGGGCTACGAGCAGTACTTC. This encodes CASSYDRGYEQYF. J is TRBJ2-7 and V is TRBV7-8, with TRBD1 matching 8 bases. Germline V CDR1 and CDR2: SGHVS, FQNEAQ. This CDR3 contains 13 residues. V lost 4 bases to trimming and J lost 3 bases; unmatched junction nucleotides: 2.

The chain recombines TRBV6-5 with TRBJ1-2, with 10 positions matching TRBD1. The CDR3 spans 13 residues. In germline, CDR1 is MNHEY, CDR2 SVGAGI. V shed 5 bases, J shed 6 bases, and the junction held 3 bases outside the gene matches. This CDR3 is CASSDRGLNGYTF. CDR3 in DNA: TGTGCCAGCAGTGACAGGGGGCTAAATGGCTACACCTTC.

The chain couples TRBV9 to TRBJ1-1; unclear D gene. Germline V gene lookup returns CDR1 SGDLS and CDR2 YYNGEE. The CDR3 runs to 13 residues. Trimming left V 4 bases short and J 10 bases short, with 17 bases between. The CDR3 DNA reads as TGTGCCAGCAGCCTCAACAGCCCCGATGGAGCTTTCTTT. Translated: CASSLNSPDGAFF.

V is TRBV6-4 and J is TRBJ1-3, with TRBD1 matching over 7 bases. The germline V gene encodes CDR1 MRHNA and CDR2 SNTAGT. This CDR3 comprises 15 residues. Germline trimming cut 6 bases from V and 8 bases from J; bases unmatched to any gene: 13. The CDR3 nucleotides are TGTGCCAGCAGACGACTAAAACAGGGGACGGACACCATATATTTT. It is translated as CASRRLKQGTDTIYF.

This chain links TRBV4-3 with TRBJ2-3; D remains ambiguous. The germline CDR1 and CDR2 sequences are LGHNA and YSLEER. The V end lost 0 bases, the J end lost 4 bases, and 17 bases lay between the germline ends. CDR3 size: 17 residues. The CDR3 DNA is TGCGCCAGCAGCCAAGATCATTTTGGCGGTGGCCCAGATACGCAGTATTTT. Translated, it gives CASSQDHFGGGPDTQYF.

The chain has TRBV27 and TRBJ1-5; possible D gene TRBD1, 5 bases. Trimming left V 0 bases short and J 9 bases short, with 15 bases between. Per the germline V gene, CDR1 is MNHEY and CDR2 is SMNVEV (reference sequence). The CDR3 is 15 residues long. CDR3 protein: CASSLSGPFGGPQHF. The DNA of the CDR3 is TGTGCCAGCAGTTTATCCGGTCCGTTCGGGGGGCCCCAGCATTTT.

The rearrangement links TRBV29-1 to TRBJ1-2, with a tentative D call TRBD1 (5 bases). Trimming took 5 bases from V and 7 from J, leaving 11 bases between them. The CDR3 is 11 amino acids. The germline V gene encodes CDR1 SQVTM and CDR2 ANQGSEA. The CDR3 DNA follows: TGCAGCGTTCCCTGGGGGGGTGGCTACACCTTC. Translation: CSVPWGGGYTF.

The chain couples TRBV30 to TRBJ2-7; 8 bases line up with TRBD1. J lost 4 bases, V lost 2 bases, and 4 bases had no gene match. The germline CDR1 and CDR2 sequences are GTSNPN and SVGIG (reference sequence). This CDR3 is 13 amino acids long. The DNA for the CDR3 is TGTGCCTGGAGTCCCCGGACAGGGTACGAGCAGTACTTC. The encoded protein is CAWSPRTGYEQYF. Looking up the rest from reference TRBV30 and TRBJ2-7 gives the full variable domain: SQTIHQWPATLVQPVGSPLSLECTVEGTSNPNLYWYRQAAGRGLQLLFYSVGIGQISSEVPQNLSASRPQDRQFILSSKKLLLSDSGFYLCAWSPRTGYEQYFGPGTRLTVT.

This clone turned up a few times. V usage is TRBV14 and J usage is TRBJ2-3; TRBD2 aligns across 7 bases. CDR3 size: 16 residues. Germline V gives CDR1 SGHDN, CDR2 FVKESK. V shed 0 bases and J 2 bases; nucleotides not matched to a gene: 5. This CDR3 reads CASSQEQRGFTDTQYF. CDR3 bases: TGTGCCAGCAGCCAAGAACAGCGGGGCTTCACAGATACGCAGTATTTT.

This chain uses TRBV7-3 with TRBJ2-2, with a tentative D call TRBD1 (6 bases). The germline V and J ends were trimmed by 5 bases and 3 bases, with 10 bases remaining between them. The CDR3 spans 14 residues. Germline values: CDR1 SGHTA, CDR2 FQGTGA. CDR3 sequence reads: CASSITGYTGELFF. CDR3 coding DNA: TGTGCCAGCAGCATCACAGGGTACACCGGGGAGCTGTTTTTT.

This chain links TRBV11-2 with TRBJ1-5, with D perhaps TRBD1 (6 bases). Between the trimmed V and J ends, which lost 2 bases and 5 bases, there was a span of 13 bases. The CDR3 runs 15 residues. The germline CDR1 and CDR2 sequences are SGHAT and FQNNGV. In DNA, the CDR3 is TGTGCCAGCAGCTTACCAGGGGCTAGGGATCAGCCCCAGCATTTT. It encodes CASSLPGARDQPQHF.

This chain uses TRBV9 with TRBJ2-7, with D possibly matching TRBD2 (5 bases). V was trimmed by 3 bases and J by 5 bases, leaving 12 bases between them. The CDR3 spans 13 residues. Germline V gives CDR1 SGDLS, CDR2 YYNGEE. CDR3 coding DNA: TGTGCCAGCAGCGGGGAGCAGGAGGACGAGCAGTACTTC. The encoded protein is CASSGEQEDEQYF.

This chain links TRBV5-1 with TRBJ2-1; 9 nucleotides agree with TRBD2. V lost 5 bases to trimming and J lost 3 bases; unmatched junction nucleotides: 12. The CDR3 is 17 residues long. Germline CDR1 is SGHRS and CDR2 is YFSETQ. The DNA of the CDR3 is TGCGCCAGCAGGAACGAGCCTGCACTAGCGGGCTACAATGAGCAGTTCTTC. Its protein is CASRNEPALAGYNEQFF.

The chain recombines TRBV5-8 with TRBJ2-1; 11 bases fit TRBD2. The germline V gene encodes CDR1 SGHTS and CDR2 YDEGEE. The CDR3 covers 17 residues. V shed 3 bases, J shed 9 bases, and the junction held 14 bases outside the gene matches. The CDR3 region has the DNA TGTGCCAGCAGCTCTACTAGCGGGAGAGCCTATGGCGGTGAGCAGTTCTTC. Its protein product is CASSSTSGRAYGGEQFF.

The chain employs TRBV21-1 and TRBJ1-6. TRBV21-1 is a pseudogene locus. The CDR3 loop spans 9 amino acids. CDR3 in amino acids: CASRVILHF. CDR3 DNA: TGTGCCAGCAGGGTTATCCTCCACTTT.

The genes are TRBV5-4 and TRBJ2-7, with D maybe TRBD1 (6 bases). Per the germline V gene, CDR1 is SGHNT and CDR2 is YYREEE (reference sequence). V lost 5 bases and J 2 bases, leaving 14 bases between the germline ends. The CDR3 sequence is 14 residues long. Here the CDR3 reads CASSSQGKPYEQYF. In DNA form, the CDR3 reads TGTGCCAGCAGTTCCCAGGGGAAACCCTACGAGCAGTACTTC. The full variable domain, rest sourced from reference TRBV5-4 and TRBJ2-7, is ETGVTQSPTHLIKTRGQQVTLRCSSQSGHNTVSWYQQALGQGPQFIFQYYREEENGRGNFPPRFSGLQFPNYSSELNVNALELDDSALYLCASSSQGKPYEQYFGPGTRLTVT.

J is TRBJ2-7 and V is TRBV2, with 9 bases lining up with TRBD1. J was trimmed by 3 bases and V by 8 bases; bases with no gene match: 8. This CDR3 is built from 14 residues. CDR1 is SNHLY, CDR2 FYNNEI, per germline. The CDR3 DNA is TGTGCCAGCCAAACCGGGACAGGGAACTACGAGCAGTACTTC. Translating it yields CASQTGTGNYEQYF.

The CDR3 loop is CASSLMGEGLIEQYF. The CDR3 DNA reads as TGTGCCAGCAGCTTGATGGGGGAGGGCCTCATCGAGCAGTACTTC. This chain links TRBV5-4 with TRBJ2-7, with 7 bases matching TRBD2. There are 15 residues in the CDR3. J gave up 6 bases and V 1 base, and 10 bases lay outside the gene matches. Germline V lookup: CDR1 SGHNT, CDR2 YYREEE (reference sequence).

This clone was detected many times. The chain recombines TRBV4-3 with TRBJ2-6; D might be TRBD1 (5 bases). CDR1 and CDR2 from the germline V gene are LGHNA and YSLEER. With 2 bases removed from V and 8 bases from J, the gap between germline ends came to 10 bases. This CDR3 comprises 14 residues. CDR3 in amino acids: CASSQSTASNVLTF. CDR3 in DNA: TGCGCCAGCAGCCAATCGACAGCTTCCAACGTCCTGACTTTC.

This clone was detected only a few times. The chain uses TRBV6-5 and TRBJ2-7; 8 bases are a match to TRBD1. V lost 11 bases and J lost 5; bases outside the gene matches: 5. Looked up from germline, CDR1 is MNHEY and CDR2 is SVGAGI. This CDR3 is built from 11 residues. The CDR3 here is CACGQGDEQYF. The CDR3 DNA is TGTGCCTGCGGACAGGGAGACGAGCAGTACTTC.

V gene TRBV11-2 combines with J gene TRBJ2-7; D perhaps matches TRBD2 (5 bases). The CDR3 totals 14 residues. The V and J ends lost 3 bases and 6 bases respectively, with 15 bases between them. CDR1 and CDR2 from the germline V gene are SGHAT and FQNNGV. In DNA form, the CDR3 reads TGTGCCAGCAGCTTGTTGACCGCGGGCAGCGAGCAGTACTTC. It is translated as CASSLLTAGSEQYF.

V is TRBV19 and J is TRBJ2-2, with D unclear. V was cut by 3 bases and J by 6 bases, with 8 bases left in between. Germline V lookup: CDR1 LNHDA, CDR2 SQIVND (reference sequence). This CDR3 comprises 13 residues. The CDR3 coding sequence is TGTGCCAGTAGTATCTCGGGCTCCGGGGAGCTGTTTTTT. Translated: CASSISGSGELFF. The full variable domain, with the rest looked up from reference TRBV19 and TRBJ2-2, is DGGITQSPKYLFRKEGQNVTLSCEQNLNHDAMYWYRQDPGQGLRLIYYSQIVNDFQKGDIAEGYSVSREKKESFPLTVTSAQKNPTAFYLCASSISGSGELFFGEGSRLTVL.

The gene calls are TRBV9 and TRBJ1-2, with a weak D call TRBD1 (5 bases). This CDR3 spans 16 amino acids. Germline-derived CDR1 and CDR2 are SGDLS and YYNGEE. V was shortened by 3 bases and J by 5 bases, with 20 bases between the two germline ends. The CDR3 DNA reads TGTGCCAGCAGCGCAATGCCAGGGCAATCACTGTATGGCTACACCTTC. Its protein is CASSAMPGQSLYGYTF.

The chain links TRBV27 to TRBJ1-5; TRBD1 aligns across 7 bases. The V and J ends lost 5 bases and 2 bases, in that order; junction bases with no gene match: 6. The CDR3 extends over 15 amino acids. CDR1 MNHEY and CDR2 SMNVEV come from the germline V gene (reference sequence). DNA of the CDR3: TGTGCCAGCAGTCAAAGGGGGCTGGGCAATCAGCCCCAGCATTTT. Residues: CASSQRGLGNQPQHF.

Details on this clone: The same CDR3 also results from other DNA sequences found in this sample. The chain is built from TRBV5-4 and TRBJ2-7; a possible D gene is TRBD2 (6 bases). Germline-derived CDR1 and CDR2 are SGHNT and YYREEE (reference sequence). Between the trimmed V and J ends, which lost 2 bases and 4 bases, there was a span of 13 bases. There are 14 residues in the CDR3. This CDR3 reads CASSLSGSAYEQYF. The CDR3 DNA is TGTGCCAGCAGCTTATCCGGGAGTGCATACGAGCAGTACTTC.

The genes are TRBV7-8 and TRBJ1-2; 10 bases align to TRBD1. CDR3 length equals 14 residues. Trimming removed 1 base from V and 6 bases from J; junction bases left unmatched: 2. CDR1 and CDR2 (germline): SGHVS, FQNEAQ. The CDR3 is CASSLETGGNGYTF. As DNA, the CDR3 is TGTGCCAGCAGCTTAGAGACAGGGGGCAATGGCTACACCTTC.

To note about this clone: The sample contains more than one DNA sequence encoding this CDR3. This chain links TRBV6-5 with TRBJ2-1; 8 bases are a match to TRBD2. Germline CDR1 is MNHEY and CDR2 is SVGAGI. V was clipped by 5 bases and J by 2 bases; unmatched bases: 2. This CDR3 is 14 amino acids long. The CDR3 protein is CASSLAGPYNEQFF. Written as DNA, the CDR3 is TGTGCCAGCAGTCTAGCGGGTCCCTACAATGAGCAGTTCTTC.

The chain links TRBV4-3 to TRBJ1-1; 7 nucleotides match TRBD1. V lost 2 bases, J lost 5 bases, and 17 bases stayed unmatched. The CDR3 length is 18 residues. Germline values: CDR1 LGHNA, CDR2 YSLEER. In DNA form, the CDR3 reads TGCGCCAGCAGCCAATCTAAGGGGGAGGGGGCCAATCTAACTGAAGCTTTCTTT. This codes for CASSQSKGEGANLTEAFF.

The chain joins TRBV25-1 to TRBJ2-7; D uncertain. The CDR3 is 13 residues long. Germline-derived CDR1 and CDR2 are MGHDK and SYGVNS. Trimming removed 1 base at V and 3 bases at J, with 7 bases between. This CDR3 is CASSEWGNYEQYF. As DNA, the CDR3 is TGTGCCAGCAGTGAATGGGGAAACTACGAGCAGTACTTC.

The chain recombines TRBV19 with TRBJ2-7; perhaps TRBD1 as D (6 bases). Germline loops: CDR1 LNHDA, CDR2 SQIVND (reference sequence). Between the trimmed V and J ends, which lost 6 bases and 1 base, there was a span of 10 bases. The CDR3 extends over 13 amino acids. The CDR3 here is CASSWTVSYEQYF. The DNA for the CDR3 is TGTGCCAGTAGCTGGACAGTATCCTACGAGCAGTACTTC. Variable domain in full (rest from reference TRBV19 and TRBJ2-7): DGGITQSPKYLFRKEGQNVTLSCEQNLNHDAMYWYRQDPGQGLRLIYYSQIVNDFQKGDIAEGYSVSREKKESFPLTVTSAQKNPTAFYLCASSWTVSYEQYFGPGTRLTVT.